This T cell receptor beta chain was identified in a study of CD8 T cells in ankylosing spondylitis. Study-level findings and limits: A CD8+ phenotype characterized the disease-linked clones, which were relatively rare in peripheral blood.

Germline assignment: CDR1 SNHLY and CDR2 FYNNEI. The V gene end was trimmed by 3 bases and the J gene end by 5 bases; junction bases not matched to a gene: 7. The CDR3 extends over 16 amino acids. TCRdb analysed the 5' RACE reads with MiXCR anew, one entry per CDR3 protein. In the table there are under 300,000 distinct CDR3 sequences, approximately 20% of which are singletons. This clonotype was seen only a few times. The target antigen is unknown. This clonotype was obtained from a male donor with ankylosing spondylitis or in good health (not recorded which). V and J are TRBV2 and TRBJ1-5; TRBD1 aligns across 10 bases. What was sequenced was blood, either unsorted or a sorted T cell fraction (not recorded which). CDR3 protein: CASSDRDRGSDQPQHF. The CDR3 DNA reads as TGTGCCAGCAGTGACAGGGACAGGGGTTCGGATCAGCCCCAGCATTTT.